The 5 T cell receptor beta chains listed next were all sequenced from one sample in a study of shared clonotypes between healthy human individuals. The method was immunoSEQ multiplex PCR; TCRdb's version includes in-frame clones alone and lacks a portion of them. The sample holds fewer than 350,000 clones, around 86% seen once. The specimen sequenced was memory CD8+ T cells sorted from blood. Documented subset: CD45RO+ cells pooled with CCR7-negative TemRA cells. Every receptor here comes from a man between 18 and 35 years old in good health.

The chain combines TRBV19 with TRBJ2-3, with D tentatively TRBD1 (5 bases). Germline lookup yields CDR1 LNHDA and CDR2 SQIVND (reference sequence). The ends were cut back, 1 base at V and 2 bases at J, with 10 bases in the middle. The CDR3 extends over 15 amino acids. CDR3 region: CASSIGQGFTDTQYF. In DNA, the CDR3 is TGTGCCAGTAGTATAGGGCAGGGATTCACAGATACGCAGTATTTT.

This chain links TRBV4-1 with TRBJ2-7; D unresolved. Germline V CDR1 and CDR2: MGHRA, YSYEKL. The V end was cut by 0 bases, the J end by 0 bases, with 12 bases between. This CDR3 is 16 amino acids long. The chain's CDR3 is CASSQERGESSYEQYF. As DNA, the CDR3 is TGCGCCAGCAGCCAAGAGCGTGGGGAAAGCTCCTACGAGCAGTACTTC.

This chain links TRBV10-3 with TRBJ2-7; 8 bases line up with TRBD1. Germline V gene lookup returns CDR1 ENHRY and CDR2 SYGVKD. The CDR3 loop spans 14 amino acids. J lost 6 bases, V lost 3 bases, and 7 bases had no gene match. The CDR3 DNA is TGTGCCATCAGTGATCGCAGGGGGCGAGTCGAGCAGTACTTC. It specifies CAISDRRGRVEQYF.

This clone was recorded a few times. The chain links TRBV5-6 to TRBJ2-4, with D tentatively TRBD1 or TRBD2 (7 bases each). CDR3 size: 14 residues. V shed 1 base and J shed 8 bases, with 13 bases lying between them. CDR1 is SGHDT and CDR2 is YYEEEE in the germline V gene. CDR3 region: CASSLTGEGDIQYF. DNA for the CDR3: TGTGCCAGCAGCTTGACAGGGGAGGGTGACATTCAGTACTTC.

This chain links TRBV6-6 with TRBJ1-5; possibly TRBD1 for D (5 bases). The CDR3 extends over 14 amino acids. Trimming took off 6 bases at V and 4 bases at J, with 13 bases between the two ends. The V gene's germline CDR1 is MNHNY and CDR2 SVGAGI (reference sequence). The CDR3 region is CASSLRGVNQPQHF. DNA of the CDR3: TGTGCCAGCAGCCTACGGGGCGTAAATCAGCCCCAGCATTTT.